This TCR beta chain emerged from a study of control samples from healthy donors and cancer patients (dated by TCRdb to the early 2020s). The library was made by the immunoSEQ multiplex PCR assay. Imported from immuneACCESS, the table was reduced by TCRdb to in-frame sequences with V and J called. These copies leave out some clones; in studies compared against another copy, an unresolved V gene accounts for under half, and the cause of the remainder is not known. Recorded for this sample are more than 150,000 clones; about 90% of them occurred a single time. The ten biggest clones cover roughly 0.7% of the sample. Concerning this clone: Its antigen specificity is not known. No base qualities exist here, and no much larger clone lies one base off it.

From the cysteine up to the phenylalanine, the CDR3 has a length of 14 residues. Only CDR3 DNA is held: 42 bases, read in frame from base 1. Relative to germline, V is missing 6 bases and J is missing 1 base, with 2 bases of the junction outside any gene match. Taken from the germline V gene, the CDR1 and CDR2 loops are MDHEN and SYDVKM. The specimen sequenced was blood. This clonotype was obtained from a woman aged 25 to 39 in good health. The chain joins TRBV28 to TRBJ2-2; TRBD2 lines up with 7 middle nucleotides. The bases are TGTGCCAGCAGGCCGGGGGGGAACACCGGGGAGCTGTTTTTT. This encodes CASRPGGNTGELFF.